These T cell receptor beta chains were read from a single sample in a study of metastatic and nonmetastatic thyroid tumors. TCRdb re-clonotyped the PCR reads through MiXCR. This sample has about 15,000 clones, with about a quarter found just once. Sequencing was done on a sample of tumor tissue. The origin of the receptors is a female donor with papillary thyroid cancer or a benign thyroid nodule (not recorded which). Some clones in this sample may be carry-over from other donors' samples. Each CDR3 is given with its conserved first and last residue. Fields, in order: CDR3 length, V gene, J gene, CDR3 protein.

15	TRBV4-1	TRBJ1-5	CASAPRTGRNQPQHF
17	TRBV10-3	TRBJ2-6	CASREDRVLAGANVLTF
14	TRBV6-1	TRBJ2-7	CASTPWTGTYEQYF
18	TRBV7-2	TRBJ2-1	CASSSNGREASSYNEQFF
15	TRBV5-4	TRBJ2-3	CASSLALAGTDTQYF
15	TRBV15	TRBJ2-3	CATSSSGGSTDTQYF
15	TRBV10-3	TRBJ2-7	CAISAPRQESYEQYF
15	TRBV30	TRBJ1-1	CAWSNRQLMNTEAFF
15	TRBV3-1	TRBJ1-2	CASSRPQDRAHGYTF
12	TRBV6-1	TRBJ1-2	CASSDQLNGYTF
18	TRBV5-5	TRBJ1-4	CASSRTTGVLATNEKLFF
17	TRBV28	TRBJ1-6	CASSGASGQGAIAPLHF
14	TRBV11-2	TRBJ2-1	CASSLASGSNEQFF
16	TRBV7-9	TRBJ2-5	CASSLLLAANKETQYF
15	TRBV20-1	TRBJ1-4	CSARDGTGGDEKLFF
17	TRBV11-1	TRBJ2-7	CASSTILASSGKVEQYF
13	TRBV4-1	TRBJ2-7	CASSQVPLYEQYF
13	TRBV28	TRBJ2-7	CASSGPGEYEQYF
14	TRBV10-1	TRBJ1-1	CASSDGHLNTEAFF
14	TRBV6-1	TRBJ2-7	CASSKDPTRVEQYF
14	TRBV20-1	TRBJ2-6	CSVPDRSGANVLTF
14	TRBV6-5	TRBJ1-1	CASSYSTQNTEAFF
15	TRBV19	TRBJ2-5	CASSMAEGLGETQYF
15	TRBV20-1	TRBJ1-2	CSARASGTGGYGYTF
15	TRBV19	TRBJ2-6	CASSIQGVGANVLTF
13	TRBV6-5	TRBJ2-7	CASSYRADYEQYF
12	TRBV20-1	TRBJ2-1	CSASGSGNEQFF
15	TRBV4-1	TRBJ1-5	CASSQGTNSNQPQHF
13	TRBV27	TRBJ2-3	CASSLQSTDTQYF
14	TRBV20-1	TRBJ1-2	CSASPGQSNYGYTF
14	TRBV27	TRBJ2-7	CASSWTSGVGEQYF
16	TRBV28	TRBJ2-7	CASSYTLGGDGDEQYF
12	TRBV10-3	TRBJ1-2	CAISESGVGYTF
10	TRBV19	TRBJ1-1	CASSMEGLVF
16	TRBV19	TRBJ2-1	CASSPGLAGTNNEQFF
15	TRBV5-1	TRBJ2-2	CASSLSTGDTGELFF
17	TRBV13	TRBJ2-7	CASSPRSGTRSPYEQYF
13	TRBV13	TRBJ1-2	CASSTGTGFRYTF
14	TRBV30	TRBJ1-5	CAWSVGAGIGPQHF
12	TRBV3-1	TRBJ2-1	CASSRVIGEQFF
14	TRBV6-1	TRBJ1-3	CASTSALVGNTIYF
19	TRBV5-1	TRBJ2-5	CASSLASGRPPAHQETQYF
15	TRBV7-2	TRBJ1-5	CASSLQRISNQPQHF
16	TRBV28	TRBJ2-7	CASGTSGRALNYDQYF
15	TRBV11-1	TRBJ2-3	CASSLGLLGSDTQYF
14	TRBV29-1	TRBJ2-5	CSVDSGLGQETQYF
14	TRBV19	TRBJ1-5	CASSIGYSNQPQHF
16	TRBV14	TRBJ2-1	CASSQDAGTVAQAQFF
15	TRBV7-8	TRBJ2-2	CASSLVGVNTGELFF
14	TRBV9	TRBJ2-2	CASSVKVRGGELFF
16	TRBV5-1	TRBJ2-1	CASSVTAGGPGNEQFF
15	TRBV7-9	TRBJ1-1	CASSLARVENTVAFF
17	TRBV6-5	TRBJ1-4	CASSYSRAAATNEKLFF
13	TRBV12-3/TRBV12-4	TRBJ1-2	CASNFGTAGGYTF
13	TRBV20-1	TRBJ2-1	CSAREGGNIGQFF